Sequencing of this T cell receptor (beta chain) was carried out in a study of CD8 T cells in ankylosing spondylitis (dated by TCRdb to 2016 to 2017). Describing the broader study: The study set out to find disease-linked TCR variants by profiling T cell receptor beta repertoires in ankylosing spondylitis patients and healthy donors. The whole study cohort included 108 healthy donors and roughly 24 ankylosing spondylitis patients. Samples of peripheral blood were taken, and for ankylosing spondylitis patients, synovial fluid was collected as well. Points the paper makes about the study in general: A TCR beta motif made up of several highly homologous amino acid variants appeared to be characteristic of blood from ankylosing spondylitis patients. Some TCR beta motif variants had previously been reported in synovial fluid and blood of reactive arthritis patients, which suggested common disease-initiation mechanisms. The disease-linked clones showed a CD8+ phenotype and occurred at relatively low frequencies in peripheral blood. According to the report, matched synovial fluid samples from ankylosing spondylitis patients were significantly enriched for the disease-linked clones.

The CDR3 sequence holds 11 residues, the cysteine and phenylalanine included. The sequence is cut down to CDR3 DNA, 33 bases in frame from base 1. V loses 7 bases of germline sequence and J loses 3 bases, and the interval between the two ends is 5 bases. This clonotype appeared many times. Its antigen has not been determined. Within one base of it there is no much larger clone, and no base qualities were kept. Sequencing relied on an Illumina HiSeq 2500. TCR beta libraries were prepared by quantitative 5'-RACE with molecular barcodes. Per the original workflow: A new computational method based on a probabilistic model of VDJ rearrangement was used to identify disease-linked TCR variants. TCRdb reanalyzed the raw reads on its own, using fastp at Q25 for trimming and MiXCR for clone calling, and kept in-frame beta chains. Identical CDR3 proteins give one entry, which carries the most common genes and DNA. The V and J calls and clone size are TCRdb's, not the authors'. The sample yields approximately 500,000 distinct CDR3 sequences; roughly 13% were counted once. The ten biggest clones cover about 6.5% of the sample.

The chain links TRBV12-3 or TRBV12-4 with TRBJ2-3; the D gene assignment is ambiguous. Input material: blood, either unsorted or a sorted T cell fraction (not recorded which). This sequence was found in a male donor with ankylosing spondylitis. Here is the DNA: TGTGCCAGCACCGTTACAGATACGCAGTATTTT. Its protein is CASTVTDTQYF.